The 19 T cell receptor beta chains given below trace back to one sample, sequenced in a study of cytomegalovirus exposure and HLA in healthy donors. It was with 60 Vbeta and 13 Jbeta primers that the PCR ran. TCRdb keeps only in-frame clones here, not all; method: immunoSEQ multiplex PCR. The sample holds some 130,000 clones, 75% to 80% seen once. The sequenced sample consisted of PBMCs. The receptors derive from a woman in her thirties in good health and CMV-seropositive.

J is TRBJ2-1 and V is TRBV9; D is perhaps TRBD1 (7 bases). The V and J ends lost 0 bases and 2 bases respectively, with 12 bases between them. The CDR3 runs 16 residues. Germline loops: CDR1 SGDLS, CDR2 YYNGEE. CDR3 loop: CASSVGQGGPYNEQFF. The CDR3 DNA sequence: TGTGCCAGCAGCGTAGGTCAGGGGGGACCCTACAATGAGCAGTTCTTC.

The rearrangement uses TRBV12-2 and TRBJ1-2; TRBD1 is taken as the D call from the table, unchecked against the DNA. TRBV12-2 is shown as a pseudogene. This CDR3 is built from 15 residues. Here the CDR3 reads CASRFPGQGHYGYTF. As DNA, the CDR3 is TGTGCAAGTCGCTTCCCGGGACAGGGGCACTATGGCTACACCTTC.

This clone was counted only a few times. This specimen includes other DNA sequences encoding the same CDR3. This chain links TRBV27 with TRBJ1-5; no reliable D call. From germline, CDR1 is MNHEY and CDR2 SMNVEV (reference sequence). V gave up 2 bases and J gave up 4 bases, with 9 bases separating them. The CDR3 is 14 amino acids. CDR3 loop: CASSLRPGNQPQHF. In DNA form, the CDR3 reads TGTGCCAGCAGTTTACGCCCGGGAAATCAGCCCCAGCATTTT.

CDR3 residues: CASSPSNYGYTF. The CDR3 DNA reads TGTGCCAGCAGCCCCTCTAACTATGGCTACACCTTC. This chain joins TRBV11-2 and TRBJ1-2; D gene ambiguous. The V end lost 5 bases, the J end lost 0 bases, and 4 bases lay between the germline ends. Germline loops: CDR1 SGHAT, CDR2 FQNNGV. CDR3 length: 12 amino acids.

For this clone: The same CDR3 also results from other DNA sequences found in this sample. The J gene is TRBJ1-1, the V gene TRBV2; no reliable D call. This CDR3 comprises 13 residues. The germline V gene has CDR1 SNHLY and CDR2 FYNNEI. V shed 2 bases and J shed 1 base, with 5 bases lying between them. CDR3: CASSESENTEAFF. CDR3 in DNA: TGTGCCAGCAGTGAAAGCGAGAACACTGAAGCTTTCTTT. Filled out from reference TRBV2 and TRBJ1-1, the complete variable domain reads EPEVTQTPSHQVTQMGQEVILRCVPISNHLYFYWYRQILGQKVEFLVSFYNNEISEKSEIFDDQFSVERPDGSNFTLKIRSTKLEDSAMYFCASSESENTEAFFGQGTRLTVV.

The V gene is TRBV28, the J gene TRBJ1-5; TRBD1 agrees at 8 bases. With V trimmed by 2 bases and J by 1 base, 13 bases remained unmatched. Germline V gene lookup returns CDR1 MDHEN and CDR2 SYDVKM. The CDR3 is made up of 19 amino acids. CDR3 region: CASSLLRDRKRSSNQPQHF. In DNA, the CDR3 is TGTGCCAGCAGTTTACTACGGGACAGGAAGAGGTCAAGCAATCAGCCCCAGCATTTT.

V is TRBV6-1 and J is TRBJ1-1, with 8 bases matching TRBD1. V lost 6 bases to trimming and J lost 7 bases; unmatched junction nucleotides: 4. This CDR3 spans 12 amino acids. Germline assignment: CDR1 MNHNS and CDR2 SASEGT. The CDR3 DNA is TGTGCCAGCAGCGGACAGGGTTATGAAGCTTTCTTT. Protein: CASSGQGYEAFF.

The chain recombines TRBV6-5 with TRBJ2-5; TRBD1 aligns across 11 bases. Per germline, CDR1 MNHEY and CDR2 SVGAGI. The CDR3 has 15 amino acids. Trimming at V came to 5 bases and at J to 4 bases, leaving 6 bases not matched to a gene. This CDR3 reads CASSPPGTGGETQYF. In DNA form, the CDR3 reads TGTGCCAGCAGTCCTCCCGGGACAGGGGGAGAGACCCAGTACTTC.

V gene TRBV4-1 combines with J gene TRBJ2-5; TRBD1 matches 8 bases. Germline CDR1 and CDR2: MGHRA and YSYEKL. The CDR3 is 18 amino acids. The V and J ends lost 0 bases and 9 bases, in that order; junction bases with no gene match: 18. The CDR3: CASSQDLPRGPSWVAQYF. CDR3 coding DNA: TGCGCCAGCAGCCAAGATCTGCCCAGGGGGCCCAGTTGGGTTGCCCAGTACTTC.

This clone occurred a few times. Different DNA sequences within this sample yield the same CDR3. The rearrangement links TRBV5-1 to TRBJ2-7; 8 positions match TRBD1. V lost 2 bases to trimming and J lost 3 bases; unmatched junction nucleotides: 4. The CDR3 contains 14 residues. Looked up from germline, CDR1 is SGHRS and CDR2 is YFSETQ. The CDR3 DNA is TGCGCCAGCAGCTTCGGACAGGGCTTCTACGAGCAGTACTTC. Residues: CASSFGQGFYEQYF.

The rearrangement uses TRBV7-9 and TRBJ1-4; possibly TRBD1 for D (5 bases). Looked up from germline, CDR1 is SEHNR and CDR2 is FQNEAQ (reference sequence). The length of the CDR3 is 15 residues. The V end lost 5 bases, the J end lost 8 bases, and 18 bases lay between the germline ends. CDR3 loop: CASSRSRGTEEKLFF. Here the CDR3 DNA reads TGTGCCAGCAGCCGTTCTAGGGGTACGGAAGAAAAACTGTTTTTT. Supplemented by reference TRBV7-9 and TRBJ1-4, the full variable domain reads DTGVSQNPRHKITKRGQNVTFRCDPISEHNRLYWYRQTLGQGPEFLTYFQNEAQLEKSRLLSDRFSAERPKGSFSTLEIQRTEQGDSAMYLCASSRSRGTEEKLFFGSGTQLSVL.

This clone showed up just a few times. The genes are TRBV29-1 and TRBJ2-3; 9 bases fit TRBD1. The ends lost 7 bases at V and 1 base at J; junction bases unmatched: 15. The CDR3 consists of 17 residues. CDR1 is SQVTM and CDR2 is ANQGSEA in the germline V gene. DNA for the CDR3: TGCAGCGCCTCACTAGGGACAGGGATGGGGGGCACAGATACGCAGTATTTT. Protein: CSASLGTGMGGTDTQYF.

The genes are TRBV5-1 and TRBJ2-1, with D maybe TRBD1 (5 bases). The germline V gene has CDR1 SGHRS and CDR2 YFSETQ. The CDR3 covers 14 residues. V was trimmed by 0 bases and J by 10 bases, leaving 14 bases between them. The CDR3: CASSLVSQGNEQFF. The CDR3 DNA sequence: TGCGCCAGCAGCTTGGTGTCCCAGGGTAACGAGCAGTTCTTC.

The chain links TRBV9 to TRBJ1-2, with 10 bases matching TRBD1. This CDR3 region has 16 residues. Looked up from germline, CDR1 is SGDLS and CDR2 is YYNGEE. With V trimmed by 3 bases and J by 1 base, 6 bases remained unmatched. CDR3: CASSASGQGVNYGYTF. CDR3 in DNA: TGTGCCAGCAGCGCATCAGGACAGGGGGTTAACTATGGCTACACCTTC. The whole variable domain, remainder taken from reference TRBV9 and TRBJ1-2, is DSGVTQTPKHLITATGQRVTLRCSPRSGDLSVYWYQQSLDQGLQFLIQYYNGEERAKGNILERFSAQQFPDLHSELNLSSLELGDSALYFCASSASGQGVNYGYTFGSGTRLTVV.

This chain joins TRBV4-2 and TRBJ2-1, with 14 nucleotides matching TRBD2. The CDR3 is 16 amino acids. CDR1 and CDR2 from the germline V gene are LGHNA and YNFKEQ. With 3 bases clipped from V and 3 bases from J, the junction kept 1 base outside the gene matches. As DNA, the CDR3 is TGTGCCAGCAGCCAGGGGACTAGCGGGAGCTACAATGAGCAGTTCTTC. The encoded protein is CASSQGTSGSYNEQFF.

The genes are TRBV9 and TRBJ1-3; TRBD1 matches 9 bases. V was clipped by 4 bases and J by 2 bases; unmatched bases: 4. This CDR3 is built from 15 residues. Germline V lookup: CDR1 SGDLS, CDR2 YYNGEE. DNA of the CDR3: TGTGCCAGCAGCCCAAGGACAGGGGCTGGAAACACCATATATTTT. The encoded protein is CASSPRTGAGNTIYF.

The rearrangement uses TRBV2 and TRBJ1-4; no reliable D call. The CDR3 is 15 amino acids. Germline CDR1 is SNHLY and CDR2 is FYNNEI. Trimming took off 6 bases at V and 7 bases at J, with 18 bases between the two ends. The CDR3 region has the DNA TGTGCCAGCAGACGAGACCGGCCCGGGAGTGAAAAACTGTTTTTT. It translates to CASRRDRPGSEKLFF. Variable domain in full (rest from reference TRBV2 and TRBJ1-4): EPEVTQTPSHQVTQMGQEVILRCVPISNHLYFYWYRQILGQKVEFLVSFYNNEISEKSEIFDDQFSVERPDGSNFTLKIRSTKLEDSAMYFCASRRDRPGSEKLFFGSGTQLSVL.

This clone was seen just once. The gene calls are TRBV5-1 and TRBJ2-1; 9 positions match TRBD2. CDR1 and CDR2 from the germline V gene are SGHRS and YFSETQ. Trimming at V came to 1 base and at J to 3 bases, leaving 8 bases not matched to a gene. The CDR3 covers 17 residues. As DNA, the CDR3 is TGCGCCAGCAGCTTGTGGAAGTGGACTAGCGTCTACAATGAGCAGTTCTTC. Encoded protein: CASSLWKWTSVYNEQFF.

This chain links TRBV7-9 with TRBJ2-3; TRBD2 is a possible D gene (5 bases). V lost 5 bases to trimming and J lost 1 base, with 22 bases between them. CDR3 length: 18 residues. Germline CDR1 reads SEHNR; CDR2 reads FQNEAQ (reference sequence). CDR3 coding DNA: TGTGCCAGCAGCACAGAGGAGGCGGTCGCCAGCGGCACAGATACGCAGTATTTT. Protein product: CASSTEEAVASGTDTQYF.